A single sample is the source of the 5 T cell receptor beta chains below, sequenced in a study of T cell repertoires in cytomegalovirus infection (dated 2019 in TCRdb). This sample's treatment or condition label indicates: in vitro stimulation with specific CMV peptide epitopes to enrich CMV-specific T cells. These TCRs are of unknown antigen specificity. For sequencing, an Illumina HiSeq 1500 was employed. TCRdb ran its own pipeline on the public reads, namely fastp trimming at Q25 and MiXCR clone calling, and kept in-frame beta chains. Identical CDR3 protein sequences are pooled into one entry, listed with their most common genes and DNA. The sample table contains approximately 990,000 distinct CDR3 sequences; only one count was recorded for around 31% of them. Over 12% of the sample is in the top ten clones. The sample in question was cultured CD8+ T cells from PBMCs, obtained from culture after CMV antigen stimulation. These receptors all stem from a human donor in good health (CMV status not recorded). Some clones in this sample may be carry-over from other donors' samples.

This clonotype was observed at least ten times. The chain carries TRBV7-9 and TRBJ1-1, with 8 bases that match TRBD1. CDR1 SEHNR and CDR2 FQNEAQ come from the germline V gene (reference sequence). V lost 7 bases to trimming and J lost 3 bases; unmatched junction nucleotides: 7. The CDR3 totals 14 residues. CDR3 in DNA: TGTGCCAGCACCCCAGGGGGCGCGTACACTGAAGCTTTCTTT. Encoded protein: CASTPGGAYTEAFF.

A few counts support this clonotype. The chain joins TRBV7-9 to TRBJ2-3; the D gene could be TRBD1 or TRBD2 (6 bases each). This CDR3 spans 14 amino acids. V was trimmed by 5 bases and J by 5 bases, leaving 14 bases between them. The germline gives CDR1 SEHNR, CDR2 FQNEAQ (reference sequence). The chain's CDR3 is CASSKTGGKDTQYF. As DNA, the CDR3 is TGTGCCAGCAGCAAGACCGGGGGCAAAGATACGCAGTATTTT.

This clonotype has ten or more counts. The chain couples TRBV15 to TRBJ1-6; a possible D gene is TRBD1 (6 bases). The germline V and J ends were trimmed by 2 bases and 10 bases, with 9 bases remaining between them. Looked up from germline, CDR1 is LNHNV and CDR2 is YYDKDF (reference sequence). The CDR3 loop spans 13 amino acids. CDR3 amino acids: CATSRRTDSPLHF. Written as DNA, the CDR3 is TGTGCCACCAGCAGACGGACAGACTCACCCCTCCACTTT.

The V and J genes are TRBV2 and TRBJ2-7; 7 nucleotides match TRBD2. The CDR3 runs to 13 residues. V trimming: 6 bases; J trimming: 2 bases; junction bases outside the gene matches: 4. Germline lookup yields CDR1 SNHLY and CDR2 FYNNEI. CDR3 in amino acids: CASRGAGTYEQYV. For the CDR3, the DNA is TGTGCCAGCAGGGGAGCGGGGACCTACGAGCAGTACGTC.

In this sample, this clonotype turned up many times. The rearrangement links TRBV7-9 to TRBJ2-2; no firm D call. Germline values: CDR1 SEHNR, CDR2 FQNEAQ (reference sequence). This CDR3 region has 12 residues. The germline V and J ends were trimmed by 6 bases and 7 bases, with 9 bases remaining between them. CDR3 bases: TGTGCCAGCAGACCGGACGGCGGGGAGCTGTTTTTT. It translates to CASRPDGGELFF. Supplemented by reference TRBV7-9 and TRBJ2-2, the full variable domain reads DTGVSQNPRHKITKRGQNVTFRCDPISEHNRLYWYRQTLGQGPEFLTYFQNEAQLEKSRLLSDRFSAERPKGSFSTLEIQRTEQGDSAMYLCASRPDGGELFFGEGSRLTVL.